This is a list of T cell receptor beta chains from one sample in a study of Tregs in tolerant kidney transplant recipients. Here immunoSEQ multiplex PCR was the method, and the copy in TCRdb shows in-frame clones only, minus some. The sample lists roughly 54,000 clones, about 92% occurring once. Material: CD8+ T cells from blood (PBMCs), obtained 12 months after the transplant. The source is a human patient who received a combined kidney and bone marrow transplant. Some T cells may be transferred from the graft donor. The CDR3 runs from the conserved cysteine through the conserved F or W. The order of the fields is clone size, V gene, D gene, J gene, CDR3 protein, CDR3 DNA. A D gene is named only where the DNA matches it firmly. The size field is filled for only some rows; it gives once, few, many or a size class.

abundance: few; v_gene: TRBV9; d_gene: -; j_gene: TRBJ2-3; CDR3aa: CASSALASSTDTQYF; CDR3nt: TGTGCCAGCAGCGCACTAGCATCTTCGACAGATACGCAGTATTTT
abundance: -; v_gene: TRBV5-1; d_gene: -; j_gene: TRBJ2-1; CDR3aa: CASRADRAGGRRYNEQFF; CDR3nt: TGCGCCAGCAGGGCGGACAGGGCGGGCGGGAGAAGGTACAATGAGCAGTTCTTC
abundance: -; v_gene: TRBV15; d_gene: -; j_gene: TRBJ1-1; CDR3aa: CATSSTGGVAFF; CDR3nt: TGTGCCACCAGCAGCACGGGGGGCGTAGCTTTCTTT
abundance: -; v_gene: TRBV2; d_gene: TRBD1; j_gene: TRBJ2-7; CDR3aa: CASREGQGAFEQYF; CDR3nt: TGTGCCAGCAGGGAAGGACAGGGGGCGTTCGAGCAGTACTTC
abundance: -; v_gene: TRBV5-6; d_gene: -; j_gene: TRBJ2-7; CDR3aa: CASSPGLTYEQYF; CDR3nt: TGTGCCAGCAGCCCCGGACTAACCTACGAGCAGTACTTC
abundance: -; v_gene: TRBV11-2; d_gene: -; j_gene: TRBJ2-5; CDR3aa: CASSLVRETQYF; CDR3nt: TGTGCCAGCAGCTTAGTCCGAGAGACCCAGTACTTC
abundance: -; v_gene: TRBV19; d_gene: TRBD1; j_gene: TRBJ2-3; CDR3aa: CASRLWDRDSTDTQYF; CDR3nt: TGTGCCAGTAGACTTTGGGACAGAGATAGCACAGATACGCAGTATTTT
abundance: -; v_gene: TRBV4-1; d_gene: TRBD2; j_gene: TRBJ2-3; CDR3aa: CASSPSGRGTDTQYF; CDR3nt: TGCGCCAGCAGCCCTAGCGGGAGAGGCACAGATACGCAGTATTTT
abundance: -; v_gene: TRBV15; d_gene: TRBD2; j_gene: TRBJ2-5; CDR3aa: CATSRDSASGGLSLRETQYF; CDR3nt: TGTGCCACCAGCAGAGATTCGGCTAGCGGGGGGCTAAGCCTCCGGGAGACCCAGTACTTC
abundance: -; v_gene: TRBV6-5; d_gene: TRBD1; j_gene: TRBJ2-7; CDR3aa: CASSYSGTGPNEQYF; CDR3nt: TGTGCCAGCAGTTACAGCGGGACAGGGCCTAACGAGCAGTACTTC
abundance: -; v_gene: TRBV5-4; d_gene: -; j_gene: TRBJ2-7; CDR3aa: CASSDIDLTTANYSYEQYF; CDR3nt: TGTGCCAGCAGCGACATTGACCTGACGACAGCGAACTACTCCTACGAGCAGTACTTC
abundance: -; v_gene: TRBV2; d_gene: -; j_gene: TRBJ2-7; CDR3aa: CASSDTGITYEQYF; CDR3nt: TGTGCCAGCAGTGATACAGGAATCACCTACGAGCAGTACTTC
abundance: -; v_gene: TRBV11-2; d_gene: -; j_gene: TRBJ2-5; CDR3aa: CASSLDARQQETQYF; CDR3nt: TGTGCCAGCAGCTTAGATGCGAGGCAGCAAGAGACCCAGTACTTC
abundance: few; v_gene: TRBV6-1; d_gene: -; j_gene: TRBJ1-2; CDR3aa: CASSISPGAQGGYTF; CDR3nt: TGTGCCAGCAGTATCTCTCCAGGGGCCCAGGGAGGCTACACCTTC
abundance: -; v_gene: TRBV7-8; d_gene: -; j_gene: TRBJ2-1; CDR3aa: CASSLPGWDEQFF; CDR3nt: TGTGCCAGCAGCCTGCCGGGATGGGATGAGCAGTTCTTC
abundance: -; v_gene: TRBV7-9; d_gene: TRBD2; j_gene: TRBJ2-2; CDR3aa: CASSHPSGLNTGELFF; CDR3nt: TGTGCCAGCAGCCACCCTAGCGGACTGAACACCGGGGAGCTGTTTTTT
abundance: -; v_gene: TRBV27; d_gene: TRBD1; j_gene: TRBJ1-1; CDR3aa: CASSLGTGGGTEAFF; CDR3nt: TGTGCCAGCAGTTTAGGGACAGGGGGGGGCACTGAAGCTTTCTTT
abundance: -; v_gene: TRBV7-8; d_gene: -; j_gene: TRBJ1-2; CDR3aa: CASSLGRDYGYTF; CDR3nt: TGTGCCAGCAGCTTAGGCAGGGACTATGGCTACACCTTC
abundance: -; v_gene: TRBV2; d_gene: TRBD1; j_gene: TRBJ1-1; CDR3aa: CASTLRQGAMNTEAFF; CDR3nt: TGTGCCAGCACCCTACGGCAGGGGGCCATGAACACTGAAGCTTTCTTT
abundance: -; v_gene: TRBV15; d_gene: -; j_gene: TRBJ2-7; CDR3aa: CATSRASDSSYEQYF; CDR3nt: TGTGCCACCAGCAGAGCCTCCGACAGCTCCTACGAGCAGTACTTC
abundance: -; v_gene: TRBV27; d_gene: -; j_gene: TRBJ2-7; CDR3aa: CASSSLAGMEVYEQYF; CDR3nt: TGTGCCAGCAGTTCCCTCGCGGGAATGGAGGTATACGAGCAGTACTTC
abundance: -; v_gene: TRBV29-1; d_gene: -; j_gene: TRBJ2-7; CDR3aa: CSADSRDSYEQYF; CDR3nt: TGCAGCGCTGACTCTCGGGACTCCTACGAGCAGTACTTC
abundance: -; v_gene: TRBV21-1; d_gene: -; j_gene: TRBJ1-5; CDR3aa: CASSKEGEGGEPQHF; CDR3nt: TGTGCCAGCAGCAAAGAGGGGGAGGGCGGGGAGCCCCAGCATTTT
abundance: -; v_gene: TRBV9; d_gene: -; j_gene: TRBJ2-7; CDR3aa: CASSVGLEVYEQYF; CDR3nt: TGTGCCAGCAGCGTGGGGCTAGAAGTCTACGAGCAGTACTTC
abundance: once; v_gene: TRBV4-1; d_gene: -; j_gene: TRBJ2-7; CDR3aa: CASSQVPSSGYSSYEQYF; CDR3nt: TGCGCCAGCAGCCAAGTACCGAGTAGCGGTTACAGCTCCTACGAGCAGTACTTC
abundance: once; v_gene: TRBV19; d_gene: -; j_gene: TRBJ2-1; CDR3aa: CASSIISRGIGNEQFF; CDR3nt: TGTGCCAGTAGTATTATATCTAGGGGGATAGGGAATGAGCAGTTCTTC
abundance: -; v_gene: TRBV4-3; d_gene: TRBD1; j_gene: TRBJ1-2; CDR3aa: CASSLGQASNYGYTF; CDR3nt: TGCGCCAGCTCACTTGGACAGGCCTCTAACTATGGCTACACCTTC
abundance: -; v_gene: TRBV29-1; d_gene: TRBD2; j_gene: TRBJ2-6; CDR3aa: CSVLGLAGHAGANVLTF; CDR3nt: TGCAGCGTCCTTGGACTAGCGGGCCATGCTGGGGCCAACGTCCTGACTTTC
abundance: -; v_gene: TRBV20-1; d_gene: -; j_gene: TRBJ2-1; CDR3aa: CSLTVYNEQFF; CDR3nt: TGCAGCTTGACAGTTTACAATGAGCAGTTCTTC
abundance: -; v_gene: TRBV29-1; d_gene: -; j_gene: TRBJ1-2; CDR3aa: CSVKVDYGYTF; CDR3nt: TGCAGCGTTAAAGTAGACTATGGCTACACCTTC
abundance: -; v_gene: TRBV11-2; d_gene: TRBD1; j_gene: TRBJ2-7; CDR3aa: CASSFGTGVTYEQYF; CDR3nt: TGTGCCAGCAGCTTCGGGACAGGGGTGACCTACGAGCAGTACTTC
abundance: -; v_gene: TRBV7-9; d_gene: TRBD2; j_gene: TRBJ2-1; CDR3aa: CASSPRTSLYPYEQFF; CDR3nt: TGTGCCAGCAGCCCGAGGACTAGTCTCTATCCCTATGAGCAGTTCTTC
abundance: -; v_gene: TRBV7-9; d_gene: -; j_gene: TRBJ2-7; CDR3aa: CASSPPVAQGGGEQYF; CDR3nt: TGTGCCAGCAGCCCCCCGGTAGCGCAGGGGGGCGGCGAGCAGTACTTC
abundance: -; v_gene: TRBV11-3; d_gene: TRBD1; j_gene: TRBJ2-1; CDR3aa: CASSSHAGTGTLGEQFF; CDR3nt: TGTGCCAGCAGCTCCCACGCCGGGACAGGGACCTTGGGTGAGCAGTTCTTC
abundance: -; v_gene: TRBV28; d_gene: -; j_gene: TRBJ1-6; CDR3aa: CASRSQDSWNSPLHF; CDR3nt: TGTGCCAGCAGGAGTCAGGACAGTTGGAATTCACCCCTCCACTTT
abundance: -; v_gene: TRBV4-3; d_gene: TRBD2; j_gene: TRBJ2-7; CDR3aa: CASSQASGRKLYEQYF; CDR3nt: TGCGCCAGCAGCCAGGCTAGCGGGAGGAAGCTCTACGAGCAGTACTTC
abundance: -; v_gene: TRBV9; d_gene: TRBD1; j_gene: TRBJ2-1; CDR3aa: CASSAPGQGRYEQFF; CDR3nt: TGTGCCAGCAGCGCCCCGGGACAGGGGAGGTATGAGCAGTTCTTC
abundance: -; v_gene: TRBV7-9; d_gene: -; j_gene: TRBJ2-6; CDR3aa: CASSSPTGSGANVLTF; CDR3nt: TGTGCCAGCAGCTCCCCTACCGGCTCTGGGGCCAACGTCCTGACTTTC
abundance: -; v_gene: TRBV4-3; d_gene: -; j_gene: TRBJ2-7; CDR3aa: CASSRRWQAEQYF; CDR3nt: TGCGCCAGCAGCCGACGGTGGCAGGCCGAGCAGTACTTC
abundance: -; v_gene: TRBV2; d_gene: TRBD2; j_gene: TRBJ2-2; CDR3aa: CASLAGYANTGELFF; CDR3nt: TGTGCCAGCCTAGCGGGTTACGCGAACACCGGGGAGCTGTTTTTT
abundance: -; v_gene: TRBV5-6; d_gene: TRBD1; j_gene: TRBJ1-2; CDR3aa: CASSFISDRVYGYTF; CDR3nt: TGTGCCAGCAGCTTCATATCCGACAGGGTTTATGGCTACACCTTC
abundance: -; v_gene: TRBV27; d_gene: -; j_gene: TRBJ2-7; CDR3aa: CASSFGPTYEQYF; CDR3nt: TGTGCCAGCAGTTTTGGCCCAACCTACGAGCAGTACTTC
abundance: once; v_gene: TRBV18; d_gene: TRBD1; j_gene: TRBJ1-2; CDR3aa: CASSSGQGYGYTF; CDR3nt: TGTGCCAGCTCAAGCGGACAGGGGTATGGCTACACCTTC
abundance: -; v_gene: TRBV4-2; d_gene: -; j_gene: TRBJ1-5; CDR3aa: CASSQGGQGGQPQHF; CDR3nt: TGTGCCAGCAGCCAAGGGGGGCAGGGCGGTCAGCCCCAGCATTTT
abundance: -; v_gene: TRBV30; d_gene: -; j_gene: TRBJ1-1; CDR3aa: CAWSMDSNTEAFF; CDR3nt: TGTGCCTGGAGTATGGACAGTAACACTGAAGCTTTCTTT
abundance: -; v_gene: TRBV6-5; d_gene: -; j_gene: TRBJ2-1; CDR3aa: CASSYSGSPSYNEQFF; CDR3nt: TGTGCCAGCAGTTACTCGGGCAGCCCCTCCTACAATGAGCAGTTCTTC
abundance: once; v_gene: TRBV21-1; d_gene: -; j_gene: TRBJ2-2; CDR3aa: CASSNGQVPGELFF; CDR3nt: TGTGCCAGCAGCAATGGCCAAGTTCCCGGGGAGCTGTTTTTT
abundance: few; v_gene: TRBV7-7; d_gene: TRBD2; j_gene: TRBJ2-5; CDR3aa: CASSPTPGGRETQYF; CDR3nt: TGTGCCAGCAGTCCTACCCCGGGGGGTCGAGAGACCCAGTACTTC
abundance: -; v_gene: TRBV19; d_gene: -; j_gene: TRBJ1-4; CDR3aa: CASSITGNEKLFF; CDR3nt: TGTGCCAGTAGTATTACGGGTAATGAAAAACTGTTTTTT